A single TCR beta chain is shown here with its context. What it binds is unknown. The protocol was immunoSEQ multiplex PCR, while the TCRdb copy is restricted to in-frame clones and leaves out a portion. This sample has about 59,000 clones, with 85% to 90% found just once. This record belongs to a study of T cell responses to AZD1222 COVID-19 vaccine. General study results and limits: Across spike, vaccine-associated CD4 TCRs were found, dominant at 160-218 and 743-854. White British ancestry dominated among donors, who included more females, and clonal diversity was possibly underestimated.

Samples with a second dose at about 4 or about 12 weeks were pooled together. The TCR originated in an adult who received the AZD1222 COVID-19 vaccine. Sample: peripheral blood, taken 28 days after the second AZD1222 dose.

Here the CDR3 reads CASRRRQETYGYTF. The CDR3 bases are TGTGCCAGCAGACGGAGACAGGAGACATATGGCTACACCTTC. The J gene is TRBJ1-2, the V gene TRBV27, with a tentative D call TRBD1 (6 bases). V was pared by 6 bases and J by 5 bases, with 16 bases between. Germline lookup yields CDR1 MNHEY and CDR2 SMNVEV (reference sequence). The CDR3 is 14 residues long.